The source of this T cell receptor (beta chain) is a study of vaccination and CD4 T cells after COVID-19. The CDR3 is 19 amino acids. The V gene's germline CDR1 is DFQATT and CDR2 SNEGSKA (reference sequence). The J segment lost 2 bases and the V segment lost 4 bases, leaving 17 bases of the junction unmatched. The treatment is: roughly 10-day PBMC culture with coronavirus spike peptide pools or control peptides (ViraFEST assay). Peptide pools at approximately 10 ug/ml and IL-2 at roughly 9.8 IU/ml were added to cultures of 1.5 million to 2.5 million PBMCs per well. The study's findings and limits: Relatively few convalescent patients were studied; early post-infection timepoints were not included.

Sequenced with the Oncomine TCR Beta short-read assay was DNA taken from cultured CD4+ T cells. The source of extracted genomic DNA was cultured CD4+ T cells. TCRdb analysed the PCR reads with MiXCR anew, one entry per CDR3 protein. The repertoire holds 15,000 to 20,000 distinct CDR3 sequences, with approximately 48% as singletons. This clonotype was counted only a few times. The antigen is unknown. The sample in question was CD4+ T cells from blood, cultured in vitro, obtained after SARS-CoV-2 vaccination. The TCR was taken from a human donor who had recovered from COVID-19. The chain employs TRBV20-1 and TRBJ2-3; 11 nucleotides agree with TRBD2. The chain's CDR3 is CSATPGLAEERHYTDTQYF. The CDR3 DNA follows: TGCAGTGCTACACCGGGACTAGCGGAAGAACGCCATTACACAGATACGCAGTATTTT.